The clone carrying this TCR beta chain was found a few times. The antigen remains undetermined. This sample is part of a study of blood T cells in healthy people across ages. Sample-barcoded 5' priming and a J-beta primer mix drove a second PCR of about 7 to 12 cycles. Sequencing recovered at least 2.5 million CDR3-containing paired-end reads from each sample. TCRdb re-analysed the 5' RACE reads in MiXCR, keeping a single row per CDR3 protein. The sample lists over a million distinct CDR3 sequences, 25% seen once, with less than 0.75% in the top ten. V lost 7 bases to trimming and J lost 1 base, with 9 bases between them. CDR3 size: 13 residues. In germline, CDR1 is MNHEY, CDR2 SMNVEV (reference sequence). The study's findings and limits: Long-lived and aged donors differed, with more naive CD4+ cells and higher diversity in the long-lived.

These same records also appear under a second study, on T cells of mothers and their children. That source adds: In both related and unrelated pairs, TCR recombination output is shaped similarly by thymic selection. Among related mother-child pairs, overlap was slightly higher than in unrelated pairs, though not significantly.

This chain links TRBV27 with TRBJ2-3; no clear D gene. Sequences were obtained from blood. This TCR derives from a girl aged 2-9 years in good health. This chain's CDR3 is CASTLTGTDTQYF. Here the CDR3 DNA reads TGTGCCAGCACCCTTACGGGCACAGATACGCAGTATTTT.